The rows below give T cell receptor beta chains drawn from one sample of a study of blood T cell repertoires in COVID-19. The repertoire was sequenced with immunoSEQ multiplex PCR; TCRdb's copy has only in-frame clones and lacks some. The sample holds under 400,000 clones, over 85% seen once. The source material was peripheral blood. All receptors come from a woman aged 55-69 years with COVID-19, enrolled during active disease. Each CDR3 is given with its conserved first and last residue. Fields, in order: clone size, V gene, D gene, J gene, CDR3 DNA, CDR3 protein. D genes are given only for firm matches. A row's size may be missing; if present it is once, few, many or a size class.

clone size: .
V gene: TRBV27
D gene: .
J gene: TRBJ2-2
CDR3 DNA: TGTGCCAGCAGGAGGAACACCGGGGAGCTGTTTTTT
CDR3 protein: CASRRNTGELFF

clone size: .
V gene: TRBV29-1
D gene: .
J gene: TRBJ1-2
CDR3 DNA: TGCAGCGTTGAAGAGACAGTCGTCTATGGCTACACCTTC
CDR3 protein: CSVEETVVYGYTF

clone size: .
V gene: TRBV5-7
D gene: .
J gene: TRBJ1-6
CDR3 DNA: TGTGCCAGCAGCTTCCCGCGCAGGGGTAGGATCATGGGGAATTCACCCCTCCACTTT
CDR3 protein: CASSFPRRGRIMGNSPLHF

clone size: .
V gene: TRBV6-6
D gene: .
J gene: TRBJ1-3
CDR3 DNA: TGTGCCAGCAGTTACGGCCCTAGCTCTGGAAACACCATATATTTT
CDR3 protein: CASSYGPSSGNTIYF

clone size: .
V gene: TRBV7-9
D gene: TRBD1
J gene: TRBJ1-1
CDR3 DNA: TGTGCCAGCAGCTCGACAGGGGTGTCGAACACTGAAGCTTTCTTT
CDR3 protein: CASSSTGVSNTEAFF

clone size: .
V gene: TRBV19
D gene: .
J gene: TRBJ1-3
CDR3 DNA: TGTGCCAGTAGTGTCAACGCAGGGCTATCTGGAAACACCATATATTTT
CDR3 protein: CASSVNAGLSGNTIYF

clone size: .
V gene: TRBV28
D gene: .
J gene: TRBJ2-7
CDR3 DNA: TGTGCCAGCAGTTTAAGGACGAGGGCCAGGGAGCAGTACTTC
CDR3 protein: CASSLRTRAREQYF

clone size: .
V gene: TRBV7-9
D gene: TRBD1
J gene: TRBJ1-6
CDR3 DNA: TGTGCCAGCAGCACCGGACAGGGCTTCGGAGATTCACCCCTCCACTTT
CDR3 protein: CASSTGQGFGDSPLHF

clone size: .
V gene: TRBV2
D gene: .
J gene: TRBJ1-3
CDR3 DNA: TGTGCCAGCAGTGGGGGAGGCACCATATATTTT
CDR3 protein: CASSGGGTIYF

clone size: .
V gene: TRBV27
D gene: .
J gene: TRBJ1-5
CDR3 DNA: TGTGCCAGCAGGCTCCTAGCGAGCAATCAGCCCCAGCATTTT
CDR3 protein: CASRLLASNQPQHF

clone size: .
V gene: TRBV9
D gene: .
J gene: TRBJ1-1
CDR3 DNA: TGTGCCAGCAGCGATACAGGCCCGGTAGCTTTCTTT
CDR3 protein: CASSDTGPVAFF

clone size: .
V gene: TRBV7-7
D gene: TRBD2
J gene: TRBJ2-3
CDR3 DNA: TGTGCTAGCAGCCTAGCGGGGGCCGCAACAGATACGCAGTATTTT
CDR3 protein: CASSLAGAATDTQYF

clone size: .
V gene: TRBV7-7
D gene: .
J gene: TRBJ1-3
CDR3 DNA: TGTGCTAGCAGCCCTCGACATATCATCTCTGGAAACACCATATATTTT
CDR3 protein: CASSPRHIISGNTIYF

clone size: .
V gene: TRBV5-1
D gene: .
J gene: TRBJ2-2
CDR3 DNA: TGCGCCAGCAGCTTGCTGTCGGGATCAGCGAACACCGGGGAGCTGTTTTTT
CDR3 protein: CASSLLSGSANTGELFF

clone size: .
V gene: TRBV5-1
D gene: .
J gene: TRBJ2-3
CDR3 DNA: TGCGCCAGCAGCCGACAGAGGATTAGCACAGATACGCAGTATTTT
CDR3 protein: CASSRQRISTDTQYF

clone size: .
V gene: TRBV7-3
D gene: .
J gene: TRBJ2-4
CDR3 DNA: TGTGCCAGCAGCTCCCAGGGGTTCCAATCCACCCTAGCCAAAAACATTCAGTACTTC
CDR3 protein: CASSSQGFQSTLAKNIQYF

clone size: once
V gene: TRBV28
D gene: .
J gene: TRBJ1-2
CDR3 DNA: TGTGCCAGCAGTTTAGTGTCCCGACAGTCTGGTTCCTTC
CDR3 protein: CASSLVSRQSGSF

clone size: .
V gene: TRBV27
D gene: TRBD1
J gene: TRBJ1-2
CDR3 DNA: TGTGCCAGCAGTACTCGGGACAGAGGCTACACCTTC
CDR3 protein: CASSTRDRGYTF

clone size: .
V gene: TRBV3-1/TRBV3-2
D gene: .
J gene: TRBJ2-1
CDR3 DNA: TGTGCCAGCAGACCCACTGCCTACAATGAGCAGTTCTTC
CDR3 protein: CASRPTAYNEQFF

clone size: .
V gene: TRBV28
D gene: TRBD1
J gene: TRBJ2-3
CDR3 DNA: TGTGCCAGCAGTTCACCTGCGGGACAGGGGGCCTGGACAGATACGCAGTATTTT
CDR3 protein: CASSSPAGQGAWTDTQYF

clone size: .
V gene: TRBV30
D gene: .
J gene: TRBJ1-5
CDR3 DNA: TGTGCCTGGAGTGTACAGGGCGGCAATCAGCCCCAGCATTTT
CDR3 protein: CAWSVQGGNQPQHF

clone size: .
V gene: TRBV6-2/TRBV6-3
D gene: TRBD1
J gene: TRBJ2-4
CDR3 DNA: TGTGCCAGCAGTTACTCTCGGACAGGGATAGCCAAAAACATTCAGTACTTC
CDR3 protein: CASSYSRTGIAKNIQYF

clone size: .
V gene: TRBV5-4
D gene: TRBD1
J gene: TRBJ2-1
CDR3 DNA: TGTGCCAGCAGCCCGCGTCGACAGGGATCGTACAATGAGCAGTTCTTC
CDR3 protein: CASSPRRQGSYNEQFF

clone size: .
V gene: TRBV5-1
D gene: .
J gene: TRBJ2-6
CDR3 DNA: TGCGCCAGCAGCAGCCAGGGCTCTGGGGCCAACGTCCTGACTTTC
CDR3 protein: CASSSQGSGANVLTF

clone size: .
V gene: TRBV29-1
D gene: .
J gene: TRBJ1-1
CDR3 DNA: TGCAGCGTTGTGTATGAACTCAAAGCTTTCTTT
CDR3 protein: CSVVYELKAFF

clone size: .
V gene: TRBV28
D gene: .
J gene: TRBJ1-1
CDR3 DNA: TGTGCCAGCAGTTTCCGGGGGATGAACACTGAAGCTTTCTTT
CDR3 protein: CASSFRGMNTEAFF

clone size: .
V gene: TRBV6-5
D gene: TRBD1
J gene: TRBJ1-1
CDR3 DNA: TGTGCCAGCAGTTACAAGGCCAGGGGGATGAACACTGAAGCTTTCTTT
CDR3 protein: CASSYKARGMNTEAFF

clone size: .
V gene: TRBV5-6
D gene: .
J gene: TRBJ2-7
CDR3 DNA: TGTGCCAGCAGCTTAGGGGCCTCCTACGAGCAGTACTTC
CDR3 protein: CASSLGASYEQYF

clone size: .
V gene: TRBV6-5
D gene: TRBD1
J gene: TRBJ2-7
CDR3 DNA: TGTGCCAGCAGTTTGTCAGGGGGTGTCCCCTACGAGCAGTACTTC
CDR3 protein: CASSLSGGVPYEQYF

clone size: .
V gene: TRBV7-8
D gene: TRBD1
J gene: TRBJ2-3
CDR3 DNA: TGTGCCAGCAGCTCAGACAGGGGGCAATCGGATACGCAGTATTTT
CDR3 protein: CASSSDRGQSDTQYF

clone size: .
V gene: TRBV18
D gene: .
J gene: TRBJ2-1
CDR3 DNA: TGTGCCAGCTCACCAGGCCAATCGCAGTTCTTC
CDR3 protein: CASSPGQSQFF

clone size: .
V gene: TRBV19
D gene: .
J gene: TRBJ1-2
CDR3 DNA: TGTGCCAGTAGTCACCGGACACGCGATGTAATCTATGGCTACACCTTC
CDR3 protein: CASSHRTRDVIYGYTF

clone size: .
V gene: TRBV6-1
D gene: .
J gene: TRBJ2-7
CDR3 DNA: TGTGCCAGCAGTGATGGTCAGTTTACCTACGAGCAGTACTTC
CDR3 protein: CASSDGQFTYEQYF

clone size: .
V gene: TRBV11-2
D gene: .
J gene: TRBJ1-1
CDR3 DNA: TGTGCCAGCAGCTTACGCAAGGGGGGGACTGAAGCTTTCTTT
CDR3 protein: CASSLRKGGTEAFF

clone size: .
V gene: TRBV25-1
D gene: .
J gene: TRBJ1-6
CDR3 DNA: TGTGCCAGCAGTTCCACTGTCGGGTCCTATAATTCACCCCTCCACTTT
CDR3 protein: CASSSTVGSYNSPLHF